The entry below gives a single T cell receptor (beta chain) sequence along with its context. No antigen is known for it. Assay: immunoSEQ multiplex PCR; the TCRdb copy retains only in-frame clones and omits some. The sample records about 4,900 clones, about 66% being singletons. Germline V gene lookup returns CDR1 SNHLY and CDR2 FYNNEI. CDR3 length: 12 amino acids. With 4 bases removed from V and 11 bases from J, the gap between germline ends came to 13 bases. The data are from a study of CD8 T cell repertoires and HIV-1 epitope variants. Study-level background: Controls were a CMV, EBV and flu peptide pool, Ebola AY9 negative control, and no-peptide well.

Findings of the study overall: Under ten antigen-specific TCR beta clonotypes were found; about six seemed cross-reactive to variants. Beta chains alone show antigen proliferation, not cytokine profile or function.

The TCR comes from a male donor with HIV. The genes are TRBV2 and TRBJ2-3, with D perhaps TRBD2 (5 bases). Sequenced: cultured CD8+ T cells derived from PBMCs. In nucleotides, the CDR3 is TGTGCCAGCAGTGTCGAGGGCGGAGAGCAGTATTTT. Amino acid sequence: CASSVEGGEQYF.